These T cell receptor beta chains were read from a single sample in a study of regulatory T cells in long-lasting Graves disease. TCRdb re-called the multiplex PCR reads through MiXCR, storing one row per CDR3 protein. The sample yields about 220,000 distinct CDR3 sequences, around 20% seen once. These same data were also listed under a study on T cells in Graves' hyperthyroidism and ophthalmopathy.

Sequenced here: peripheral blood mononuclear cells (PBMCs), sampled at new diagnosis, from a patient treated with antithyroid drugs. The source of these receptors is a woman aged 25 to 45 with Graves disease. Both conserved end residues are part of each CDR3.

j_call v_call cdr3_aa
TRBJ1-4 TRBV30 CAWSQGAGNEKLFF
TRBJ2-7 TRBV6-1 CASSASALPYEQYF
TRBJ1-2 TRBV6-1 CASRREGFNYGYTF
TRBJ2-7 TRBV28 CASMTSGAGGRHEQYF
TRBJ2-7 TRBV6-1 CASRGTERAYEQYF
TRBJ1-1 TRBV28 CASSLASEAFF
TRBJ1-4 TRBV6-1 CASRPSTGRKLFF
TRBJ1-5 TRBV6-1 CASSATRDRKGYQPQHF
TRBJ2-3 TRBV7-2 CASSLGSLADTQYF
TRBJ2-7 TRBV3-1 CASSQGLIHEQYF
TRBJ2-5 TRBV20-1 CSAGGGLDQYF
TRBJ2-7 TRBV11-2 CASSFLLQGYEQYF
TRBJ2-1 TRBV10-3 CAISELDWTSGNNEQFF
TRBJ2-1 TRBV18 CASSPPQPENEQFF
TRBJ1-1 TRBV11-2 CASSLHAGNSEAFF
TRBJ1-1 TRBV3-1 CASSHGGAEAFF
TRBJ2-3 TRBV5-1 CASSFLTSGDTDTQYF
TRBJ1-5 TRBV28 CASLAGTRPNQPQHF
TRBJ2-2 TRBV3-1 CASSQGWTGELFF
TRBJ1-5 TRBV15 CATSREGQVNQPQHF
TRBJ1-1 TRBV29-1 CSVMTGGGTEAFF
TRBJ1-2 TRBV12-3/TRBV12-4 CASIRAMGRYGYTF
TRBJ2-7 TRBV11-2 CASSPLDRIYEQYF
TRBJ2-3 TRBV12-3/TRBV12-4 CASSLNRDGDTQYF
TRBJ2-2 TRBV10-3 CAISEASGNTGELFF
TRBJ1-6 TRBV27 CASSLPAANSPLHF
TRBJ1-2 TRBV7-9 CASSLEATEGEGYTF
TRBJ1-1 TRBV6-2/TRBV6-3 CASSPTTAGRAEAFF
TRBJ1-1 TRBV6-1 CASSETGGWGLNTEAFF
TRBJ2-5 TRBV30 CAWSVSTPGGETQYF
TRBJ2-3 TRBV20-1 CSARELAGRADTQYF
TRBJ2-1 TRBV18 CASSPSGGNSYNEQFF
TRBJ2-5 TRBV20-1 CSARSGGLEGIETQYF
TRBJ1-1 TRBV7-9 CASSSTGGMARAFF
TRBJ2-7 TRBV27 CASSPTGIRDSYEQYF
TRBJ2-7 TRBV5-1 CASSINPTGSSEQYF
TRBJ1-2 TRBV28 CASQGTDNYGYTF
TRBJ1-1 TRBV6-6 CASSPQQGGGTEAFF
TRBJ2-1 TRBV12-3/TRBV12-4 CASSKAGTDGNEQFF
TRBJ1-1 TRBV6-1 CASSGNLNTEAFF
TRBJ2-1 TRBV2 CASSEALGVRYNEQFF
TRBJ1-6 TRBV5-4 CASSPGGTSAPLHF
TRBJ1-2 TRBV7-2 CASSLGGTGRNYGYTF
TRBJ2-6 TRBV2 CASRLDSGSGANVLTF
TRBJ2-3 TRBV30 CAWSVNPTSDTQYF
TRBJ2-1 TRBV20-1 CSASGLADYNEQFF
TRBJ2-3 TRBV11-2 CASSASDTQYF
TRBJ2-1 TRBV2 CASSWGQAVDEQFF
TRBJ2-6 TRBV7-3 CASSSWTVGASSGANVLTF
TRBJ2-7 TRBV25-1 CASSDPPGTGRYEQYF
TRBJ2-2 TRBV9 CASSVPTPGGELFF
TRBJ2-2 TRBV11-2 CASSLVGSPLGGELFF
TRBJ1-5 TRBV27 CASIQPQHF
TRBJ1-6 TRBV27 CASSFLGGYSPLHF
TRBJ2-1 TRBV11-2 CASRSPGPYNEQFF
TRBJ2-1 TRBV28 CASAGTDLAGSYNEQFF
TRBJ1-2 TRBV27 CASSPRRGWANYGYTF
TRBJ1-2 TRBV6-1 CASSTGGVRGNLAGYTF